A single sample gave rise to the 17 T cell receptor beta chains below, sequenced in a study of metastatic and nonmetastatic thyroid tumors. Thyroid surgery was preceded by no treatment in any patient. TCRdb redid the clone calls on the PCR reads using MiXCR. Here the sample spans tens of thousands of clones, approximately 9.9% being singletons. The sequenced sample was blood. The origin of the receptors is a female donor with papillary thyroid cancer or a benign thyroid nodule (not recorded which). Some clones in this sample may be carry-over from other donors' samples.

The sample holds many counts of this clone. The chain has TRBV20-1 and TRBJ1-6; the D is unclear. The CDR3 runs to 13 residues. Germline V CDR1 and CDR2: DFQATT, SNEGSKA (reference sequence). Trimming took 3 bases from V and 8 from J, leaving 11 bases between them. This CDR3 reads CSASERAYSPLHF. The CDR3 DNA follows: TGCAGTGCTAGTGAACGGGCCTATTCACCCCTCCACTTT.

This clone was picked up many times. The V and J genes are TRBV5-1 and TRBJ2-7, with a possible D match to TRBD2 (6 bases). This CDR3 has 13 residues. Germline CDR1 is SGHRS and CDR2 is YFSETQ. V lost 4 bases to trimming and J lost 1 base, with 9 bases between them. The CDR3 DNA reads TGCGCCAGCAGCGGAGGGAAATCCTACGAGCAGTACTTC. Protein sequence: CASSGGKSYEQYF.

This clone was detected ten times or more. Other DNA sequences in this specimen translate into the identical CDR3. The gene calls are TRBV20-1 and TRBJ1-2; D possibly corresponds to TRBD1 (5 bases). Germline V lookup: CDR1 DFQATT, CDR2 SNEGSKA (reference sequence). This CDR3 has 12 amino acids. V lost 5 bases and J 14 bases, leaving 21 bases between the germline ends. The CDR3 protein is CSARVGDPGGTF. CDR3 sequence (DNA): TGCAGTGCTCGAGTTGGGGACCCCGGAGGGACCTTC.

There are many counts of this clone. The rearrangement joins TRBV15 to TRBJ1-1; 10 bases match TRBD1. Trimming removed 8 bases from V and 1 base from J; junction bases left unmatched: 7. This CDR3 spans 15 amino acids. Germline V gene lookup returns CDR1 LNHNV and CDR2 YYDKDF (reference sequence). The CDR3 DNA follows: TGTGCCACCTGCCGGGACAGGGGCCCGAACACTGAAGCTTTCTTT. Protein sequence: CATCRDRGPNTEAFF.

This clone was observed at least ten times. The chain joins TRBV30 to TRBJ2-7; a weak D match, TRBD2 (6 bases). CDR3 size: 14 residues. V was clipped by 5 bases and J by 7 bases, with 21 bases between them. Germline-derived CDR1 and CDR2 are GTSNPN and SVGIG (reference sequence). The CDR3 spells CAWAPLAGKSEQYF. The CDR3 nucleotides are TGTGCCTGGGCGCCCCTCGCGGGGAAATCAGAGCAGTACTTC.

There are a few counts of this clone. Because it lacks the conserved phenylalanine or tryptophan at the end, this CDR3 is likely a read error. J is TRBJ2-1 and V is TRBV27; TRBD2 aligns across 11 bases. This CDR3 has 15 amino acids. CDR1 MNHEY and CDR2 SMNVEV come from the germline V gene (reference sequence). The CDR3 is CVSSKLAGAYNEQFL. The CDR3 DNA follows: TGTGTCAGCAGCAAACTAGCGGGGGCCTACAATGAGCAGTTCTTA.

This clone was seen many times. CDR3 protein: CSVGTFSYEQYF. The DNA of the CDR3 is TGCAGCGTCGGGACGTTTTCGTACGAGCAGTACTTC. V gene TRBV29-1 combines with J gene TRBJ2-7; either TRBD1 or TRBD2 may fit D (5 bases each). V was trimmed by 6 bases and J by 4 bases, leaving 13 bases between them. The length of the CDR3 is 12 residues. Germline V gene sequence: CDR1 SQVTM, CDR2 ANQGSEA.

Many counts were recorded for this clone. The V call is TRBV20-1, the J call TRBJ2-1, with D maybe TRBD2 (6 bases). The V gene lost 1 base and the J gene lost 7 bases, with 14 bases spanning the gap. CDR1 and CDR2 from the germline V gene are DFQATT and SNEGSKA (reference sequence). There are 14 residues in the CDR3. The CDR3 here is CSARAPGSGNEQFF. DNA for the CDR3: TGCAGTGCTAGAGCCCCCGGGAGTGGGAATGAGCAGTTCTTC.

Many counts were recorded for this clone. The gene calls are TRBV4-2 and TRBJ2-5; D uncertain. Looked up from germline, CDR1 is LGHNA and CDR2 is YNFKEQ. The CDR3 covers 15 residues. The ends were cut back, 1 base at V and 0 bases at J, with 9 bases in the middle. CDR3 bases: TGTGCCAGCAGCCAAGGAACGGCTTACCAAGAGACCCAGTACTTC. As protein: CASSQGTAYQETQYF.

This clone was seen repeatedly, ten times or more. The V call is TRBV14, the J call TRBJ1-2, with TRBD1 as a possible D gene (6 bases). Germline values: CDR1 SGHDN, CDR2 FVKESK. The CDR3 spans 14 residues. With 4 bases removed from V and 9 bases from J, the gap between germline ends came to 18 bases. The CDR3 is CASSPRQDVTRYTF. Here the CDR3 DNA reads TGTGCCAGCAGCCCTCGACAGGATGTGACTCGCTACACCTTC. Filled out from reference TRBV14 and TRBJ1-2, the complete variable domain reads EAGVTQFPSHSVIEKGQTVTLRCDPISGHDNLYWYRRVMGKEIKFLLHFVKESKQDESGMPNNRFLAERTGGTYSTLKVQPAELEDSGVYFCASSPRQDVTRYTFGSGTRLTVV.

This clone was recorded at least ten times. The chain uses TRBV11-2 and TRBJ2-2; D is ambiguous. The V gene lost 0 bases and the J gene lost 8 bases, with 10 bases spanning the gap. Germline CDR1 and CDR2: SGHAT and FQNNGV. The CDR3 runs to 14 residues. CDR3 in amino acids: CASSLDGISGELFF. The CDR3, as DNA: TGTGCCAGCAGCTTAGATGGCATATCAGGGGAGCTGTTTTTT.

This clone was picked up a small number of times. Mismatch with germline at one junction end may stem from a read error. The chain couples TRBV6-1 to TRBJ1-2; D is perhaps TRBD1 (5 bases). Per the germline V gene, CDR1 is MNHNS and CDR2 is SASEGT. The CDR3 spans 13 residues. CDR3 protein: CASSRGDYYGYTF. CDR3 DNA: TGCGCCAGCAGTCGCGGGGACTACTATGGCTACACCTTC.

Note on this clone: This could be a read error, since a much larger clone is one nucleotide away. The rearrangement links TRBV5-6 to TRBJ2-3; D ambiguous. Between the trimmed V and J ends, which lost 6 bases and 3 bases, there was a span of 8 bases. The CDR3 contains 12 residues. Germline V gives CDR1 SGHDT, CDR2 YYEEEE. CDR3 amino acids: CASNVGTDTQYF. The DNA for the CDR3 is TGTGCCAGCAATGTTGGGACAGATACGCAGTATTTT.

By share, this clone ranks as medium-sized. V and J are TRBV6-2 or TRBV6-3 and TRBJ2-7; D gene unclear. V was trimmed by 0 bases and J by 1 base, leaving 16 bases between them. This CDR3 spans 17 amino acids. Germline V gene lookup returns CDR1 MNHEY and CDR2 SVGEGT. The CDR3 DNA follows: TGTGCCAGCAGTTACTCGAGTCGGTTCGTGGTATCCTACGAGCAGTACTTC. This codes for CASSYSSRFVVSYEQYF.

This clone was seen only a few times. The chain uses TRBV5-5 and TRBJ1-2, with TRBD1 as a possible D gene (5 bases). This CDR3 has 15 amino acids. The germline V and J ends were trimmed by 1 base and 8 bases, with 18 bases remaining between them. Germline CDR1 SGHKS, CDR2 YYEKEE (reference sequence). CDR3 sequence (DNA): TGTGCCAGCAGCTTGATTGGGGCGGTAGATGACGGCTACACCTTC. This encodes CASSLIGAVDDGYTF.

This clone was detected many times. The J gene is TRBJ2-7, the V gene TRBV4-3, with 7 bases aligning to TRBD1. Germline-derived CDR1 and CDR2 are LGHNA and YSLEER. V shed 4 bases, J shed 0 bases, and the junction held 6 bases outside the gene matches. The CDR3 spans 15 residues. The CDR3 sequence: CASSLETGPSYEQYF. The CDR3 DNA follows: TGCGCCAGCAGCCTAGAGACAGGGCCCTCCTACGAGCAGTACTTC.

The rearrangement joins TRBV4-3 to TRBJ1-2; no clear D. Germline V gives CDR1 LGHNA, CDR2 YSLEER. V dropped 6 bases and J dropped 8 bases, with 19 bases sitting between them. This CDR3 is 14 amino acids long. Written as DNA, the CDR3 is TGCGCCAGCAGTCTTACCGGGGAGGGCTGGGGCTACACCTTC. It encodes CASSLTGEGWGYTF.